This T cell receptor beta chain was retrieved from a study of T and B cells in COVID-19 patients. TRB was amplified from about 250-500 ng of blood genomic DNA. The CDR3 covers 12 residues. With 2 bases removed from V and 5 bases from J, the gap between germline ends came to 4 bases. Multiplex PCR with BIOMED2 TRB-A/B primer pools amplified TRB rearrangements. One entry per CDR3 protein results from TCRdb running MiXCR on the multiplex PCR reads. Among thousands of distinct CDR3 sequences, around 25% were seen once, and the ten largest hold about a third. This chain uses TRBV12-3 or TRBV12-4 with TRBJ1-5; no clear D. The source is a human donor with active COVID-19. The donor label of this sample is uncertain. Sequenced input: blood. CDR3 residues: CASSLLDQPQHF. The CDR3, as DNA: TGTGCCAGCAGTTTACTGGATCAGCCCCAGCATTTT.